This TCR beta chain came from a study of radiotherapy plus CTLA-4 blockade in lung cancer. Study information: Across the patients, objective responses occurred in less than 20%, and disease control in roughly 30%.

Lung cancer patients with chemo-refractory metastatic non-small-cell disease were given focal radiation plus CTLA-4 blockade with ipilimumab. General study results and limits: TCR clones originating in tumors grew in number in blood after radiotherapy plus ipilimumab. The authors reported that early blood T cell clone dynamics, with interferon-beta, best predicted response.

A remark on this clone: Its target is not known.

Trimming cost V 0 bases and J 5 bases; bases outside gene matches: 2. The V gene's germline CDR1 is SGHRS and CDR2 YFSETQ. This CDR3 has 13 amino acids. Here immunoSEQ multiplex PCR was the method, and the copy in TCRdb shows in-frame clones only, minus some. The table records 50,000 to 65,000 clones, 77% of them present only once. J is TRBJ2-7 and V is TRBV5-1, with 7 bases matching TRBD1. The clonotype comes from a human donor with non-small cell lung cancer whose response to radiotherapy plus ipilimumab could not be evaluated. The material was peripheral blood, obtained from a patient treated with radiotherapy plus ipilimumab. CDR3 region: CASSLGQGNEQYF. As DNA, the CDR3 is TGCGCCAGCAGCTTGGGACAGGGTAACGAGCAGTACTTC.